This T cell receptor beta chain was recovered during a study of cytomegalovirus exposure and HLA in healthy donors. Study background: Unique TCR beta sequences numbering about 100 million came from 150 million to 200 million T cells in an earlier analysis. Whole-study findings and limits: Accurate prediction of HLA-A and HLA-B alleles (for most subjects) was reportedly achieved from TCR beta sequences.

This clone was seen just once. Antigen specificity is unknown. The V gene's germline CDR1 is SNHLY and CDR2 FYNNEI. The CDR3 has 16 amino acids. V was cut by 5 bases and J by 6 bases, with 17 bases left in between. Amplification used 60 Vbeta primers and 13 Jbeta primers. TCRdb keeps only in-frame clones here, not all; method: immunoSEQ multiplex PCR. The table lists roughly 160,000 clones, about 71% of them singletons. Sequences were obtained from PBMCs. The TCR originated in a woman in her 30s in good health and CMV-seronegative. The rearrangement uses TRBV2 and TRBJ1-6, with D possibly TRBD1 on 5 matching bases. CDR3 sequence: CASSLRTSLSNSPLHF. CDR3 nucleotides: TGTGCCAGCAGTTTAAGGACATCCTTGAGTAATTCACCCCTCCACTTT.